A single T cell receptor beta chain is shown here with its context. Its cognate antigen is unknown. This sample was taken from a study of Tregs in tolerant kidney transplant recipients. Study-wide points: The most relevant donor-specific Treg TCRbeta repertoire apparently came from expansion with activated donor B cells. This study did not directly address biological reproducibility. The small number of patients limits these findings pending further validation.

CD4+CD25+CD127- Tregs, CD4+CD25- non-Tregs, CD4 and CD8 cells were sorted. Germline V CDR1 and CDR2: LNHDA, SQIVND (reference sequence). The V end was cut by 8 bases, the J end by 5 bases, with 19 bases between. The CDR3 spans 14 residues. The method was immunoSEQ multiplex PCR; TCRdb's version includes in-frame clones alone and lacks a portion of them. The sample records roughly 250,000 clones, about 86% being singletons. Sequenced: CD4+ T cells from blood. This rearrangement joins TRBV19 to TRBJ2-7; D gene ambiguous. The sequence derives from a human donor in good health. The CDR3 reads CASSPGPYRDEQYF. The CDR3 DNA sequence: TGTGCCAGTTCCCCGGGCCCATATCGGGACGAGCAGTACTTC.